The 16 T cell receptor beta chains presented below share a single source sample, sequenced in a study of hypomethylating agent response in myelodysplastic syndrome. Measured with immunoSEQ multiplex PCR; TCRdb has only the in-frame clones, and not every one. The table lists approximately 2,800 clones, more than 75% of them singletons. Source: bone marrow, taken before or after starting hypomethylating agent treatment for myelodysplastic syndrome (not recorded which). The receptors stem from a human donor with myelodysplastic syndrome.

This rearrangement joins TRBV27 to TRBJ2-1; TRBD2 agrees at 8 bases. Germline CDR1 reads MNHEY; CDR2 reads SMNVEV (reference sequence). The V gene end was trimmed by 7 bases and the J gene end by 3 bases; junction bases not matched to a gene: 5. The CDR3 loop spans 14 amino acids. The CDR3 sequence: CASIPGTSYNEQFF. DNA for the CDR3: TGTGCCAGCATTCCCGGGACTAGCTACAATGAGCAGTTCTTC.

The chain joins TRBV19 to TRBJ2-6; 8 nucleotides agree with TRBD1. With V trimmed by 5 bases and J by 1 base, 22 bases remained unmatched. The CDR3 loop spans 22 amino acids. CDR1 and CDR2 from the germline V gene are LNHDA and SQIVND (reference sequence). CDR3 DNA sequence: TGTGCCAGTAGTGCCCGCCCGGGACAGGAGGCTTTTAGGTGGTCTGGGGCCAACGTCCTGACTTTC. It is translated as CASSARPGQEAFRWSGANVLTF.

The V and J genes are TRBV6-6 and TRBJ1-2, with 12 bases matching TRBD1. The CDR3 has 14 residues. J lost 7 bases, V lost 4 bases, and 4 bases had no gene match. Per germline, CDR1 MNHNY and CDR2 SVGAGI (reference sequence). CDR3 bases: TGTGCCAGCAGTTCCGGGACAGGGGGCATTGGCTACACCTTC. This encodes CASSSGTGGIGYTF.

CDR3 nucleotide sequence: TGTGCCAGCTGCTGGGACAGGGGGTTCGATGAAAAACTGTTTTTT. This codes for CASCWDRGFDEKLFF. The chain employs TRBV6-1 and TRBJ1-4, with TRBD1 identical over 11 bases. V was clipped by 8 bases and J by 6 bases; unmatched bases: 8. Germline loops: CDR1 MNHNS, CDR2 SASEGT. The CDR3 contains 15 residues.

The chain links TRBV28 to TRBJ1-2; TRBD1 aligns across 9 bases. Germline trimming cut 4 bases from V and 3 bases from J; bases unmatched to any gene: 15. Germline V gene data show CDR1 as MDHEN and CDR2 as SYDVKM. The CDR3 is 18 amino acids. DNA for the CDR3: TGTGCCAGCAGTTATCTCGGGACAGGGAGAGGGGGAGACTATGGCTACACCTTC. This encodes CASSYLGTGRGGDYGYTF.

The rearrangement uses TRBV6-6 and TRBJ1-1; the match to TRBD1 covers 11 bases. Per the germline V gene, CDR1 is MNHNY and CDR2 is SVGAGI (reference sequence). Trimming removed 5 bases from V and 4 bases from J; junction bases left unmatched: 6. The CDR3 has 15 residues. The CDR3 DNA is TGTGCCAGCAGTAGGACAGGGGGCCTTATCACTGAAGCTTTCTTT. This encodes CASSRTGGLITEAFF.

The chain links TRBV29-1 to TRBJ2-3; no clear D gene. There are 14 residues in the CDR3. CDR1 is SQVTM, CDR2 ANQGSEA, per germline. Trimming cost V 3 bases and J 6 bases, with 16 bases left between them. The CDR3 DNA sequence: TGCAGCGTTGATTTCAGGTTAACTGGGGATACGCAGTATTTT. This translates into CSVDFRLTGDTQYF.

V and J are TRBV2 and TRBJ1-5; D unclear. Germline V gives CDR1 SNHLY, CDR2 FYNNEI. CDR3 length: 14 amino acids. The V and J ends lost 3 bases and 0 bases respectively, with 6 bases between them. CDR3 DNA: TGTGCCAGCAGTGACGCATATAGCAATCAGCCCCAGCATTTT. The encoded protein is CASSDAYSNQPQHF.

The CDR3 protein is CASSQDVGVSYNEQFF. The CDR3 DNA sequence: TGCGCCAGCAGCCAAGATGTGGGAGTGTCCTACAATGAGCAGTTCTTC. The chain employs TRBV4-3 and TRBJ2-1; possibly TRBD2 for D (5 bases). The CDR3 is 16 amino acids. In germline, CDR1 is LGHNA, CDR2 YSLEER. Deletions cut 0 bases from V and 1 base from J, with 10 bases between.

The CDR3 region is CASWDRGYEQYF. The CDR3 region has the DNA TGTGCCAGCTGGGACAGGGGTTACGAGCAGTACTTC. The genes are TRBV6-6 and TRBJ2-5; 10 bases line up with TRBD1. TRBJ2-7 matches the DNA end more closely, so the J call is doubtful. Germline V CDR1 and CDR2: MNHNY, SVGAGI (reference sequence). CDR3 length: 12 amino acids.

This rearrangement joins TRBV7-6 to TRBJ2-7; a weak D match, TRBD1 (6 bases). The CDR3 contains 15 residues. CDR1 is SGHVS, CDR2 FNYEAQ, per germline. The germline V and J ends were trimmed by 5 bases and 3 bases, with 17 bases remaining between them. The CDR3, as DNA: TGTGCCAGCAGCCAACAATCGACAGGATACTACGAGCAGTACTTC. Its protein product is CASSQQSTGYYEQYF.

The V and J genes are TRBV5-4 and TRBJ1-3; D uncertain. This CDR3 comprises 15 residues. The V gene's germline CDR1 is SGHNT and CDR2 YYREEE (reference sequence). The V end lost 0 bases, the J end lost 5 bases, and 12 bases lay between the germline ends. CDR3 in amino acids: CASSLGVQFRNTIYF. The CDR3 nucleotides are TGTGCCAGCAGCTTGGGGGTCCAATTCAGAAACACCATATATTTT.

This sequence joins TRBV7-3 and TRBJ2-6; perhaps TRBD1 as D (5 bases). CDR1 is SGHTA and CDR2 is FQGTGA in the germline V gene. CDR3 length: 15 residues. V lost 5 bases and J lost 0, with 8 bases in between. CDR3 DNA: TGTGCCAGCAGCCATAGGGGCTCTGGGGCCAACGTCCTGACTTTC. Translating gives CASSHRGSGANVLTF.

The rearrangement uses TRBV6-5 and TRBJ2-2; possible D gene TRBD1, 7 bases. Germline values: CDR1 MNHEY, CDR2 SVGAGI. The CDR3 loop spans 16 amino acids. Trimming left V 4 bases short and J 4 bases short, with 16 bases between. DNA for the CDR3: TGTGCCAGCAGTTCATTACCAGGGGGGCCCACCGGGGAGCTGTTTTTT. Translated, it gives CASSSLPGGPTGELFF.

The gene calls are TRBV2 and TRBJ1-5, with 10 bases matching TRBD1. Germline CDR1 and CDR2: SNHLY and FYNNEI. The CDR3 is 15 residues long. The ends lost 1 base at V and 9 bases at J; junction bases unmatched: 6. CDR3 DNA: TGTGCCAGCAGTGAAGAGGGACAGGGGTTTTGGCCCCAGCATTTT. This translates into CASSEEGQGFWPQHF.

In DNA form, the CDR3 reads TGCGCCAGCAGCCAGTCCCTCGGGGGTACCTACGAGCAGTACTTC. As protein: CASSQSLGGTYEQYF. The genes are TRBV4-1 and TRBJ2-7, with D maybe TRBD2 (6 bases). Germline V gene data show CDR1 as MGHRA and CDR2 as YSYEKL. The CDR3 totals 15 residues. Between the trimmed V and J ends, which lost 3 bases and 2 bases, there was a span of 14 bases.